This entry concerns a single TCR beta chain. These data come from a study of blood T cell repertoires in COVID-19. The table came from immunoSEQ multiplex PCR; TCRdb's copy has only in-frame clones and leaves some out. The table has approximately 100,000 clones, about 80% seen once. The source material was peripheral blood. The receptor was isolated from a human donor in a cohort sampled during active or convalescent COVID-19.

For the CDR3, the DNA is TGTGCCAGCAGCTTGTATCAGGGGGCCCAAGGAAACACCATATATTTT. Protein product: CASSLYQGAQGNTIYF. V gene TRBV5-6 combines with J gene TRBJ1-3; 8 bases match TRBD1. V was clipped by 1 base and J by 4 bases; unmatched bases: 7. The germline gives CDR1 SGHDT, CDR2 YYEEEE. This CDR3 comprises 16 residues. The full variable domain, completed using reference TRBV5-6 and TRBJ1-3, is DAGVTQSPTHLIKTRGQQVTLRCSPKSGHDTVSWYQQALGQGPQFIFQYYEEEERQRGNFPDRFSGHQFPNYSSELNVNALLLGDSALYLCASSLYQGAQGNTIYFGEGSWLTVV.